This T cell receptor (beta chain) was captured by sequencing in a study of glioma-infiltrating T cells. This clonotype was counted ten times or more. Using RNA template, CDR3s of TCR alpha and beta were amplified with iRepertoire arm-PCR. For one-step reverse transcription and amplification, roughly 100-400 ng of tissue mRNA or PBMC total RNA was used. TCRdb reprocessed the multiplex PCR reads with MiXCR, giving one entry per CDR3 protein. The sample carries 150,000 to 200,000 distinct CDR3 sequences, more than 25% recorded once. The V end was cut by 0 bases, the J end by 4 bases, with 10 bases between. Germline CDR1 LGHDT, CDR2 YNNKEL (reference sequence). This CDR3 has 14 amino acids.

The TCR sequence derives from a human donor with low-grade glioma or glioblastoma, undergoing nonglioma brain surgery, or in good health (not recorded which). The V gene is TRBV3-1, the J gene TRBJ2-7, with TRBD2 as a possible D gene (5 bases). Source material: glioma tissue, nonneoplastic brain tissue, or PBMCs (not recorded which). The chain's CDR3 is CASSQDWRGYEQYF. The CDR3 bases are TGTGCCAGCAGCCAAGATTGGCGAGGGTACGAGCAGTACTTC.